This T cell receptor beta chain was identified in a study of graft-versus-host responses after intestinal transplantation. As for the study in general: Induction with anti-thymocyte globulin, then tacrolimus and steroids for roughly 3 years, was given to all recipients. Study observations and caveats: GvH clones appeared in recipient marrow, some first in ileum or blood.

TCRdb keeps only in-frame clones here, not all; method: immunoSEQ multiplex PCR. Of 45,000 to 65,000 clones listed, 94% are singletons. V was clipped by 0 bases and J by 1 base, with 22 bases between them. The CDR3 runs to 20 residues. CDR1 and CDR2 from the germline V gene are LNHDA and SQIVND (reference sequence). In the case of this clone: The antigen remains undetermined.

The specimen comprised unstimulated CD4+ T cells sorted from spleen or lymph node cells, sampled before transplant. The chain combines TRBV19 with TRBJ2-1; D remains unclear. This TCR came from a human donor who was the organ donor for an intestinal transplant. CDR3 nucleotide sequence: TGTGCCAGTAGTATAGAGAGTGGGAAAGTAGTCCCCCGGTCCTACAATGAGCAGTTCTTC. Translation: CASSIESGKVVPRSYNEQFF.